The T cell receptor (beta chain) described here comes from a study of cytomegalovirus exposure and HLA in healthy donors. Findings and caveats of the study: Most TCR sequences were uncommon, yet certain public TCRs appeared in many donors.

The length of the CDR3 is 19 residues. Trimming took 6 bases from V and 4 from J; bases not matched to a gene: 21. Germline V CDR1 and CDR2: SGHTA, FQGTGA. PCR was performed using 60 Vbeta and 13 Jbeta primers. Only in-frame clones appear in the TCRdb table, and some are missing; sequencing was by immunoSEQ multiplex PCR. The repertoire has roughly 90,000 clones, over 65% of them found once; the top ten carry 20% to 25%. A remark on this clone: Its matching antigen is unknown.

This chain connects TRBV7-3 to TRBJ2-1; 7 nucleotides align to TRBD2. Sequenced sample: PBMCs. The sequence was collected from a man between 25 and 39 years old in good health and CMV-seropositive. DNA of the CDR3: TGTGCCAGCAGTCTAAATGGGCTAGCGGTACTAAAAGAATACAATGAGCAGTTCTTC. Amino acid sequence: CASSLNGLAVLKEYNEQFF. Variable domain in full (rest from reference TRBV7-3 and TRBJ2-1): GAGVSQTPSNKVTEKGKYVELRCDPISGHTALYWYRQSLGQGPEFLIYFQGTGAADDSGLPNDRFFAVRPEGSVSTLKIQRTERGDSAVYLCASSLNGLAVLKEYNEQFFGPGTRLTVL.